The text below deals with one T cell receptor beta chain. Its antigen target is currently unknown. Nothing much larger sits one base from this clone, and base qualities are not available. Participants were included only if at least one PBMC sample before ART initiation and at least two post-ART samples were available. All participants with HIV were treated in the United States of America. Before DNA extraction, cryopreserved samples of roughly 1-10 million PBMC were thawed and washed. At the time of the earliest PBMC sample, participants with HIV were aged between roughly 20 and 55 years. Per participant, PBMC samples came from 1-4 timepoints prior to ART initiation and 2-8 timepoints following ART initiation, for a median of 7 samples. For every participant, serial HIV viral load, CD4+ T-cell count, ART history and demographic data were obtained. Genomic DNA was extracted from unsorted PBMC with a Qiagen kit on a QIAcube, with processing performed in batches of 12 samples.

The source of the sample is a study of long-term antiretroviral therapy in people with HIV (dated by TCRdb to between 2020 and 2023). The study in broad terms: Collection of the earliest samples took place about a decade ahead of the 2015 WHO recommendation for immediate ART, at a time when ART was typically delayed until CD4 counts fell. Of the approximately 30 participants with HIV, roughly twelve were female. The cohort contributed about 200 cryopreserved PBMC samples from about 31 adults with confirmed HIV infection, collected serially over a mean of approximately 6 years (range 1-12). No cross-contamination during QIAcube processing was shown when test extractions of a monoclonal T-cell line were performed alongside some 33 polyclonal samples. A retrospective serial study tested whether ART initiation and durable HIV suppression were associated with changes in peripheral blood TRB repertoire composition and diversity. What the authors observed across the whole study: A significant increase in TRB diversity was found to be associated with ART initiation, although TRB diversity was observed to remain significantly below that of transplant donor controls even after long-term ART. Inferences about post-ART repertoire changes are limited because no data were available on ART adherence, viral resistance or therapy changes. Compared with controls, HIV repertoires had narrower CDR3 length ranges, and the network structure pointed to an antigen-experienced repertoire that shifted only slightly toward naive after ART. Because PBMC availability was limited, only the TCR beta chain was sequenced, with no alpha chain pairing. The samples were dated from about 2003 to 2017, and the ART regimens that were used may be less effective than current ART regimens. Because pre-ART samples had limited cell numbers, profiling was done on unsorted PBMC rather than on sorted CD4+ and CD8+ T cells. At every time point, the repertoire was dominated by expanded TRB clones first identified before ART initiation, although this dominance fluctuated and, in many PLHIV, declined after ART.

The immunoSEQ hsTCRB v3.0 assay was used at survey level resolution for TRB variable region sequencing. The target sequencing depth for TRB was about 40,000-55,000 T-cell genomes per sample. An Illumina MiSeq with a v3 150-cycle kit was used to sequence the pooled TRB libraries. The study's processing was this. Repertoire analysis was performed in R inside a reproducible Nextflow workflow that covered QC, data transformation and analysis. LymphoSeq2, an R package for exploring AIRR-Seq data, was used to implement custom analyses. After excluding a few samples that yielded fewer than 5000 total TRB sequences, approximately 180 HIV repertoires remained for analysis. Among the approximately 190 retained HIV repertoires, 55 to 60 were collected before ART initiation and roughly 130 after ART initiation. Repertoires were downsampled to 5000 TRB nucleotide sequences, with summary statistics averaged over 100 downsampling iterations. Only TRB sequences with CDR3 regions of at least seven amino acids were retained for analysis. A Shannon entropy-derived clonality score and the Gini coefficient were used to measure diversity. In the repertoire networks, any two of the top 5000 CDR3 amino acid sequences were connected whenever the two sequences differed by an edit distance of one. For TRB CDR3 amino acid sequences, antigen specificity groups and MHC restriction were predicted with GLIPH2. To flag known CMV, EBV, HIV or tissue antigen associations, CDR3 amino acid sequences were matched against VDJdb and McPAS-TCR. Pre-ART, post-ART and control groups were compared with Wilcoxon signed-rank tests and Holm-Bonferroni correction. The immuneACCESS repertoire file appears here via TCRdb, limited to in-frame rearrangements. These files lack a portion of the clones; in checked studies, under half of the deficit traces to unresolved V genes, and the cause of the others is not known. D and trimming were read from the DNA, whereas the V and J calls and clone size are those reported in that table. The sample includes 26,000 or so clones, with around four fifths observed a single time. Jointly, the top ten make up around a tenth of the sample.

This clonotype was sampled from a man between 18 and 29 years old with HIV. The starting material was unsorted PBMCs, obtained 0.8 years before starting antiretroviral therapy.

The CDR3 protein sequence reads: CASSFEQGSAGANVLTF. The nucleotide sequence is given as TGTGCCAGCAGCTTCGAACAGGGGTCCGCTGGGGCCAACGTCCTGACTTTC. The V gene is TRBV7-8 and the J gene is TRBJ2-6; a stretch of 7 junction bases matches TRBD1. The germline V gene encodes CDR1 SGHVS and CDR2 FQNEAQ. V ends up 3 bases short and J 2 bases short, with an unmatched junction base count of 7. The CDR3 numbers 17 residues from cysteine through phenylalanine. Only the CDR3 DNA stays, 51 bases, in frame from base 1.